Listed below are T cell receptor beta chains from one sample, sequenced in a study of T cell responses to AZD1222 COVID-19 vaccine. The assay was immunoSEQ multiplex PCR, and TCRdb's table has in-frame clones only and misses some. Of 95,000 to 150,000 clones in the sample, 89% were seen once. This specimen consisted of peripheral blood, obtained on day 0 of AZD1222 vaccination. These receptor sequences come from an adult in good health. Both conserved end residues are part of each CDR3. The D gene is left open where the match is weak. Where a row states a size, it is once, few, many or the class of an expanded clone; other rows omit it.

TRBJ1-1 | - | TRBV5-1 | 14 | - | TGCGCCAGCAACGCCGGGGGGATGAACACTGAAGCTTTCTTT | CASNAGGMNTEAFF
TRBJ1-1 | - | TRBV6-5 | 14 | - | TGTGCCAGCAGTCGGGACGGACAGAACACTGAAGCTTTCTTT | CASSRDGQNTEAFF
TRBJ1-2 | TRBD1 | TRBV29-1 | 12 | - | TGCAGCGTTAAGGACAGGAAGTATGGCTACACCTTC | CSVKDRKYGYTF
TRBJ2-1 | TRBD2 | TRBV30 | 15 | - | TGTGCCTGGAGCACCTTCCGGGGGGGTGAGGATGAGCAGTTCTTC | CAWSTFRGGEDEQFF
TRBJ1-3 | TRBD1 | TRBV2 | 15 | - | TGTGCCAGCAGTGAACAGGGGGCACGGGGAAACACCATATATTTT | CASSEQGARGNTIYF
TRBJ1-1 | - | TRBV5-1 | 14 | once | TGCGCCAGCAGCTTCCAGACGCCGAACACTGAAGCTTTCTTT | CASSFQTPNTEAFF
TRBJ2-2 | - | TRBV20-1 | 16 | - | TGCAGTGCTAGTAAACCGATTAGCCCGAGGACCGGGGAGCTGTTTTTT | CSASKPISPRTGELFF
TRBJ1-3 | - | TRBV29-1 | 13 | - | TGCAGCGTTGAGACCGGCGGGGGAAACACCATATATTTT | CSVETGGGNTIYF
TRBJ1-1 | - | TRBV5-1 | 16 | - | TGCGCCAGCAGCTTGGCCCGTATGGTTATGAACACTGAAGCTTTCTTT | CASSLARMVMNTEAFF
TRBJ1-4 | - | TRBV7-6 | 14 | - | TGTGCCAGCAGCTTAGCCCAGCGTAGGGAAAAACTGTTTTTT | CASSLAQRREKLFF
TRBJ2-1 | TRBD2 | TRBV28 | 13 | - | TGTGCCAGCAAGCCGGGAGGCGATGGTGGGCAGTTCTTC | CASKPGGDGGQFF
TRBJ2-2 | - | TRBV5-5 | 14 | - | TGTGCCAGCAGGAACAGGATAAACACCGGGGAGCTGTTTTTT | CASRNRINTGELFF
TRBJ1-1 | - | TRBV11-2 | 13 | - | TGTGCCAGCAGCTTAGTAGGACTAACTGAAGCTTTCTTT | CASSLVGLTEAFF
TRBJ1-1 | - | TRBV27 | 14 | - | TGTGCCAGCAGCCCATTAGGGAAGAACACTGAAGCTTTCTTT | CASSPLGKNTEAFF
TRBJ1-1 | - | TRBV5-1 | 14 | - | TGCGCCAGCAGCCAACGGCCGGGAGGGACTGAAGCTTTCTTT | CASSQRPGGTEAFF
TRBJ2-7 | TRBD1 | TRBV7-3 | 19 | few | TGTGCCTACATACGCAGAAAAAGGGGCCGGCAGGGGGCCGACTACGAGCAGTACTTC | CAYIRRKRGRQGADYEQYF
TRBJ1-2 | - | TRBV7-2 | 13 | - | TGTGCCAGCAGTCAGAGGGGGGCGGGAGGCTACACCTTC | CASSQRGAGGYTF
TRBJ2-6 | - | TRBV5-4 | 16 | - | TGTGCCAGCAGCTTGACGACCCTTCTGGGGGCCAACGTCCTGACTTTC | CASSLTTLLGANVLTF
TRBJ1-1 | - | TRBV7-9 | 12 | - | TGTGCCAGCAGCTTATCCGGCCGAGAAGCTTTCTTT | CASSLSGREAFF
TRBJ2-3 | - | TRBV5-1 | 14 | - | TGCGCCAGCAGCTTGGCAGGAATGAAAGATACGCAGTATTTT | CASSLAGMKDTQYF
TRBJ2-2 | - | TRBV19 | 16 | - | TGTGCCAGTAGTCCAGTGGCAGGGGGACTGACCGGGGAGCTGTTTTTT | CASSPVAGGLTGELFF
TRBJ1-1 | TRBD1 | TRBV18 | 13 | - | TGTGCCAGCTCGTCGACAGGGCGGACTGAAGCTTTCTTT | CASSSTGRTEAFF
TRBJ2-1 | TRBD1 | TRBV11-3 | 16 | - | TGTGCCAGCAGCCTGGGGGAGACAGGGGGTTACAATGAGCAGTTCTTC | CASSLGETGGYNEQFF
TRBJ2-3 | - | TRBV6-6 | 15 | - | TGTGCCAGCAGTTACAGTGGACCTATCACAGATACGCAGTATTTT | CASSYSGPITDTQYF
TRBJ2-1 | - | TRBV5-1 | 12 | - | TGCGCCAGCAGCTTGGACGGCAATGAGCAGTTCTTC | CASSLDGNEQFF
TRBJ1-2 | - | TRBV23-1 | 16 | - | TGCGCCAGCAGTCACCCCTCCCACTCGGGACAAGTGGGTTACACCTTC | CASSHPSHSGQVGYTF
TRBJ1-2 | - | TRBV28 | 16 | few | TGTGCCAGCAGTTTTGGGTGGCCAACCCCAAACTATGGCTACACCTTC | CASSFGWPTPNYGYTF
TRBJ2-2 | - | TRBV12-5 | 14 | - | TGTGCTAGTGGTTTGGGATCTCTGACCGGGGAGCTGTTTTTT | CASGLGSLTGELFF
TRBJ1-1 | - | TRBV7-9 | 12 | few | TGTGCCAGCAGCCGGGACCCACCCGAAGCTTTCTTT | CASSRDPPEAFF
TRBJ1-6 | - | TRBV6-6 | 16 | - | TGTGCCAGCAGTTACCTAAGAAGCTCCTATAATTCACCCCTCCACTTT | CASSYLRSSYNSPLHF
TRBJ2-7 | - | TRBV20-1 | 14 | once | TGCAGTGCTAGTCTGGTGGCTAGCAACTACGAGCAGTACTTC | CSASLVASNYEQYF
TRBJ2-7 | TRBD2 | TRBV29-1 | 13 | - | TGCAGCGTTGCAGCGGGAGCCCACTACGAGCAGTACTTC | CSVAAGAHYEQYF
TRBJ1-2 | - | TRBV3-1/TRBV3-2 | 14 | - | TGTGCCAGCAGCCAAGATTGGCAGGGCAATGGCTACACCTTC | CASSQDWQGNGYTF
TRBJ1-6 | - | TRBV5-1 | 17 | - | TGCGCCAGCAGCTTGGCCCCGGAGGACTCCTATAATTCACCCCTCCACTTT | CASSLAPEDSYNSPLHF
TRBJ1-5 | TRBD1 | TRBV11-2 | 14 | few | TGTGCCAGCAGCCTACAGGGGTTCAATCAGCCCCAGCATTTT | CASSLQGFNQPQHF
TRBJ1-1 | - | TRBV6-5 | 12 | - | TGTGCCAGCTCAAAGGGGGACACTGAAGCTTTCTTT | CASSKGDTEAFF
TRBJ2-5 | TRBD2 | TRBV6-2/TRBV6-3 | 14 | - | TGTGCCAGCAGTTCAGCGGGGGGGCAAGAGACCCAGTACTTC | CASSSAGGQETQYF
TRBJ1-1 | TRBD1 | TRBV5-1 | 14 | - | TGCGCCAGCAGGGGGACAGGGGGGAACACTGAAGCTTTCTTT | CASRGTGGNTEAFF
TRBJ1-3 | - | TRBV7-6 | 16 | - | TGTGCCAGCAGCCAACAGGCCGGCAGCTCTGGAAACACCATATATTTT | CASSQQAGSSGNTIYF
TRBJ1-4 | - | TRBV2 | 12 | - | TGTGCCACTCGGACAGCTAATGAAAAACTGTTTTTT | CATRTANEKLFF
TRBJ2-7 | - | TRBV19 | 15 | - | TGTGCCAGTAGTATAGATCTTGAGGCGCCCTACGAGCAGTACTTC | CASSIDLEAPYEQYF
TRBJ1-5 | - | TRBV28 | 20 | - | TGTGCCAGCAGGGCCGGCTCGGGGGGCGATAGGATTTTGGGCAATCAGCCCCAGCATTTT | CASRAGSGGDRILGNQPQHF
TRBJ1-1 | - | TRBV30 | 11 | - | TGTGCCTGGAGTAGGAACACTGAAGCTTTCTTT | CAWSRNTEAFF
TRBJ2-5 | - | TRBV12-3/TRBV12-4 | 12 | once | TGTGCCAGCAGTTTTAGAGGAGAGACCCAGTACTTC | CASSFRGETQYF
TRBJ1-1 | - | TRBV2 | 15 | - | TGTGCCAGCAGTGATATGCGGGGCGTGGGGACTGAAGCTTTCTTT | CASSDMRGVGTEAFF
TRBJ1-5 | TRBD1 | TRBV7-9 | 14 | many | TGTGCCAGCAGCTTGGACAGGGGAGATCAGCCCCAGCATTTT | CASSLDRGDQPQHF
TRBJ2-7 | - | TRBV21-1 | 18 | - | TGTGCCAGCACCCTCGAAAATTACAGGGTCTGTCCCGAGTACGAGCAGTACTTC | CASTLENYRVCPEYEQYF
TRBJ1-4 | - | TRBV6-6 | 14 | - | TGTGCCAGCACCCATCAGGAGGGCGGAGAAAAACTGTTTTTT | CASTHQEGGEKLFF
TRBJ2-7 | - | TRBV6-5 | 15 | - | TGTGCCAGCAGTCGACCTGGAGGAGGGAACTACGAGCAGTACTTC | CASSRPGGGNYEQYF
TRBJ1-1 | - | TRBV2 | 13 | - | TGTGCCAGCCGCCAGGGATGGAACACTGAAGCTTTCTTT | CASRQGWNTEAFF
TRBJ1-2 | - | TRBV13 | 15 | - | TGTGCCAGCAGCTTAGGCGACGGACCCCGGCGGGGCTACACCTTC | CASSLGDGPRRGYTF
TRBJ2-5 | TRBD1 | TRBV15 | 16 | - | TGTGCCACCAGCAGTCCCGGAACAGGGGGCCAAGAGACCCAGTACTTC | CATSSPGTGGQETQYF
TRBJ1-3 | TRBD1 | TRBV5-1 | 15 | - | TGCGCCAGCAGCTCCTCAGGGGGCTGGGGAAACACCATATATTTT | CASSSSGGWGNTIYF
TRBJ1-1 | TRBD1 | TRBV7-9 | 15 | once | TGTGCCAGCAGCCCCCCGACAGGGGTGGGCACTGAAGCTTTCTTT | CASSPPTGVGTEAFF
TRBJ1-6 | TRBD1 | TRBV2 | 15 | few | TGTGCCAGCAGTTCTAGGACAGGGGATAATTCACCCCTCCACTTT | CASSSRTGDNSPLHF